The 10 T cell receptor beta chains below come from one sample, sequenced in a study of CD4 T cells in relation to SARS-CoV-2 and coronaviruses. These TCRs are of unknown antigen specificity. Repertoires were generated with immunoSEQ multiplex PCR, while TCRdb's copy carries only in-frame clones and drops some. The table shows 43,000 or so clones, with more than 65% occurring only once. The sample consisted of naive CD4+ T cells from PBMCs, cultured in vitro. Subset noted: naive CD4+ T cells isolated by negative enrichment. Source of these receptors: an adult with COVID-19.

CDR3 in DNA: TGTGCCAGCTCTCAAAAGACAGGGGATGGGACCCAGTACTTC. Translating gives CASSQKTGDGTQYF. The chain has TRBV28 and TRBJ2-5; 8 bases align to TRBD1. This CDR3 spans 14 amino acids. Germline trimming cut 8 bases from V and 7 bases from J; bases unmatched to any gene: 12. CDR1 and CDR2 (germline): MDHEN, SYDVKM.

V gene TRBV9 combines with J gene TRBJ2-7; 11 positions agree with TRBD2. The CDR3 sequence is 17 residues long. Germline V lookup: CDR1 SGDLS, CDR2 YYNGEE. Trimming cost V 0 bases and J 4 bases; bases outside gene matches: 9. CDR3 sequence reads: CASSVGGTSGSLYEQYF. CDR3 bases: TGTGCCAGCAGCGTAGGGGGAACTAGCGGGAGTTTGTACGAGCAGTACTTC.

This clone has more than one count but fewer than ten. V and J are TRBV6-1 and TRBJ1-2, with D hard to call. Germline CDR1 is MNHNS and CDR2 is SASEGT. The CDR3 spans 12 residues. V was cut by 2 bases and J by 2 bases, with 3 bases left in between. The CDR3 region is CASSELNYGYTF. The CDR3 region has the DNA TGTGCCAGCAGTGAACTAAACTATGGCTACACCTTC.

CDR3 nucleotides: TGTGCCAGTAGTATAGGGGGGGGAGCTGATCACCAGTACTTC. Its translation: CASSIGGGADHQYF. The chain recombines TRBV19 with TRBJ2-7; 7 positions match TRBD2. Germline CDR1 LNHDA, CDR2 SQIVND (reference sequence). CDR3 length: 14 residues. V lost 1 base and J lost 10; bases outside the gene matches: 10.

CDR3 in amino acids: CASSGRGETQYF. The CDR3 region has the DNA TGTGCCAGCAGCGGGCGGGGAGAGACCCAGTACTTC. This chain links TRBV9 with TRBJ2-5; weak D call: TRBD2 (6 bases). Germline CDR1 and CDR2: SGDLS and YYNGEE. V lost 3 bases and J 4 bases, leaving 7 bases between the germline ends. The CDR3 is made up of 12 amino acids.

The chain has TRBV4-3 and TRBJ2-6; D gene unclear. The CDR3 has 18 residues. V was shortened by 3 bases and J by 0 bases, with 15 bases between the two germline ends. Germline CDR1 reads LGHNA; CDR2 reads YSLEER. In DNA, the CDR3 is TGCGCCAGCAGCCACGGCAGTGGAAACCCCTCTGGGGCCAACGTCCTGACTTTC. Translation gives CASSHGSGNPSGANVLTF.

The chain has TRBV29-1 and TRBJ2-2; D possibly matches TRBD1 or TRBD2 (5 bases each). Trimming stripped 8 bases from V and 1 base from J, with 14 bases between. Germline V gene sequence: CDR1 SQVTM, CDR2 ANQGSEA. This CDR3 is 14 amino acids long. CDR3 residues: CSHSGRQNTGELFF. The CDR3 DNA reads TGCAGCCACTCGGGACGGCAGAACACCGGGGAGCTGTTTTTT.

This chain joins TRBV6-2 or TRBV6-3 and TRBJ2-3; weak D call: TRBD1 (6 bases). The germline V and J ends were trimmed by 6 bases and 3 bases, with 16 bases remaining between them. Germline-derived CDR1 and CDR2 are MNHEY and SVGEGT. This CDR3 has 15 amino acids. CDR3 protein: CASSTPGDWTDTQYF. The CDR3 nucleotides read TGTGCCAGCAGCACCCCAGGGGATTGGACAGATACGCAGTATTTT.

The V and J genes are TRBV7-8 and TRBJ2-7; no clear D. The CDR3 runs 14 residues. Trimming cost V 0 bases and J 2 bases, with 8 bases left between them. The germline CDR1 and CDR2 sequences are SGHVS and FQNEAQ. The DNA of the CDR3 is TGTGCCAGCAGCTTAGCCGGCTTGGCCTACGAGCAGTACTTC. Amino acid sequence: CASSLAGLAYEQYF.

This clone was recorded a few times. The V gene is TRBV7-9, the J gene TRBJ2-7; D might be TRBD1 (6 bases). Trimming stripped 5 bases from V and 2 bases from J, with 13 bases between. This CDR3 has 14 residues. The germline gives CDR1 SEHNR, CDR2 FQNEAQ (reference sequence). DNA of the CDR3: TGTGCCAGCAGCACCAGGGACAAGGCCTACGAGCAGTACTTC. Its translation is CASSTRDKAYEQYF.